This TCR beta chain derives from a study of naive and memory T cell subsets. An oligonucleotide containing a UMI was ligated to the 3' end of TCR cDNA. Ligated cDNA underwent four rounds of PCR with nested alpha and beta constant region primers and SP2. TCRdb re-called the 5' RACE reads with MiXCR, one entry per CDR3 protein. The table shows about 62,000 distinct CDR3 sequences, with approximately 8% occurring only once. Broader study findings: This RNA-based method may be sensitive to activation-related transcript changes.

A remark on this clonotype: Its antigen is unidentified.

The source is a female donor in good health.

CDR3 sequence (DNA): TGTGCCAGCAGCCAATCCGGCAGACAAGAGACCCAGTACTTC. Its protein is CASSQSGRQETQYF. The V gene is TRBV3-1, the J gene TRBJ2-5; D is uncertain. CDR1 and CDR2 from the germline V gene are LGHDT and YNNKEL (reference sequence). V shed 2 bases and J shed 2 bases, with 9 bases lying between them. The CDR3 loop spans 14 amino acids.